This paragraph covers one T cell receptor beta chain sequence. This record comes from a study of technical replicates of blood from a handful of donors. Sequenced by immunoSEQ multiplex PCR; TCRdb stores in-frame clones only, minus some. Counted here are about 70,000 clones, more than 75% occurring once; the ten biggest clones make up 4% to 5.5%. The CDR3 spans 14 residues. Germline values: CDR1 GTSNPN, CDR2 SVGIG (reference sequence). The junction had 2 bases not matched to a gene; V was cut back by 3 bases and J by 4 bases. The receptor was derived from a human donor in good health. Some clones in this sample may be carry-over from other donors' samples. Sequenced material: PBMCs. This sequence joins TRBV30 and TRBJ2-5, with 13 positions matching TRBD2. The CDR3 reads CAWSRLAGGETQYF. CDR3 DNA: TGTGCCTGGAGCCGACTAGCGGGAGGAGAGACCCAGTACTTC.